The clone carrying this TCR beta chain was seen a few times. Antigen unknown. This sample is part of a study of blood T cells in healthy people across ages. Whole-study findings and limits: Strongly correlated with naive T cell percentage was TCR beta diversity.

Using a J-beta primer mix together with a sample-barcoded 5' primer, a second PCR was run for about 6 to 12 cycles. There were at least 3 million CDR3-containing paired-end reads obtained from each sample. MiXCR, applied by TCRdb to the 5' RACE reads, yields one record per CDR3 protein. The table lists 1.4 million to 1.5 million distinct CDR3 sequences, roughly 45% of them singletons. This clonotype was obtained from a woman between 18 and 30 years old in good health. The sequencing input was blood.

Written as DNA, the CDR3 is TGTGCCAGCTCACCACCCGGACAGGGGGCCCCAGAGACCCAGTACTTC. This translates into CASSPPGQGAPETQYF. The chain is built from TRBV18 and TRBJ2-5, with 11 nucleotides matching TRBD1. Per germline, CDR1 KGHSH and CDR2 LQKENI. The CDR3 is 16 residues long. Trimming removed 0 bases from V and 4 bases from J; junction bases left unmatched: 4.